Reported below is one TCR beta chain. Its antigen is unknown. Each CDR3 protein gets one entry after TCRdb re-called the 5' RACE reads with MiXCR. The data contain some 270,000 distinct CDR3 sequences, approximately 20% of them seen just once; the ten biggest clones take up more than 25%. The V gene lost 5 bases and the J gene lost 4 bases, with 15 bases spanning the gap. CDR1 is MGHRA and CDR2 is YSYEKL in the germline V gene. The CDR3 spans 15 residues. The sample is drawn from a study of CD8 T cells in ankylosing spondylitis. Findings of the study overall: Disease-associated clones were reportedly significantly overrepresented in matched ankylosing spondylitis synovial fluid. A subset of motif variants has previously been described in the synovial fluid and blood of reactive arthritis. Disease-linked clones were CD8+ and relatively rare in peripheral blood. For ankylosing spondylitis blood, a TCR beta motif of seven to nine highly homologous variants appeared characteristic.

The chain recombines TRBV4-1 with TRBJ2-1; TRBD2 is a possible D gene (6 bases). Source material: blood, either unsorted or a sorted T cell fraction (not recorded which). The TCR was taken from a male donor with ankylosing spondylitis or in good health (not recorded which). CDR3 in DNA: TGCGCCAGCAGCAACGCCCGAGGGAGGTACAATGAGCAGTTCTTC. Amino acids: CASSNARGRYNEQFF.